These T cell receptor beta chains were read from a single sample in a study of tumour-infiltrating T cells in Burkitt lymphoma. Here immunoSEQ multiplex PCR was the method, and the copy in TCRdb shows in-frame clones only, minus some. This table has several thousand clones, around 84% appearing once. The sequencing sample was made of tumor tissue. These receptors all come from a human donor with diffuse large B-cell lymphoma. Some clones in this sample may be carry-over from other donors' samples. CDR3s include the opening cysteine and the closing phenylalanine or tryptophan. The order of the fields is clone size, J gene, D gene, V gene, CDR3 protein, CDR3 DNA. D genes are given only for firm matches. Expanded clones are given a class, and other clones once, few, many or no size at all.

- TRBJ1-6 - TRBV4-2 CASSQDLQGRSPLHF TGTGCCAGCAGCCAAGATTTGCAAGGGCGATCACCCCTCCACTTT
- TRBJ2-5 - TRBV11-3 CASSLIQTETQYF TGTGCCAGCAGCTTAATCCAAACAGAGACCCAGTACTTC
- TRBJ2-7 - TRBV11-3 CASSMDSYEQYF TGTGCCAGCAGCATGGACAGCTACGAGCAGTACTTC
once TRBJ2-3 - TRBV30 CAWSAGGLGTDTQYF TGTGCCTGGAGTGCCGGGGGGCTGGGTACAGATACGCAGTATTTT
- TRBJ2-7 - TRBV30 CAWSSTQRANYEQYF TGTGCCTGGAGTTCTACCCAGCGGGCAAACTACGAGCAGTACTTC
- TRBJ1-2 TRBD1 TRBV10-3 CAISDLPGQPLGGYTF TGTGCCATCAGTGACCTCCCGGGACAGCCCTTGGGCGGCTACACCTTC
- TRBJ1-2 TRBD1 TRBV27 CASNPVAADRTTNYGYTF TGTGCCAGCAACCCGGTCGCCGCGGACAGGACCACTAACTATGGCTACACCTTC
- TRBJ1-3 TRBD1 TRBV2 CASSLSGQGGNTIYF TGTGCCAGCAGCCTATCGGGACAGGGTGGAAACACCATATATTTT
- TRBJ1-5 - TRBV7-2 CASSFDGQPVQPQHF TGTGCCAGTAGCTTCGATGGACAGCCGGTTCAGCCCCAGCATTTT
- TRBJ1-2 - TRBV7-9 CASSSSDAPNYGYTF TGTGCCAGCAGCTCATCGGACGCCCCTAACTATGGCTACACCTTC
- TRBJ1-2 - TRBV29-1 CSGGTGLDYGYTF TGCAGCGGGGGCACAGGGTTAGACTATGGCTACACCTTC
- TRBJ2-5 - TRBV10-3 CAISESTRGETQYF TGTGCCATCAGTGAGTCTACCCGGGGAGAGACCCAGTACTTC
- TRBJ2-1 - TRBV19 CASSGIVGNEQFF TGTGCCAGTAGTGGGATAGTCGGCAATGAGCAGTTCTTC
- TRBJ1-2 - TRBV5-1 CASSLEGVGGYTF TGCGCCAGCAGCTTGGAGGGGGTAGGGGGCTACACCTTC
- TRBJ2-7 - TRBV18 CASSPPAGFEQYF TGTGCCAGCTCACCACCGGCGGGGTTCGAGCAGTACTTC
- TRBJ1-1 - TRBV19 CASSGGGLNTEAFF TGTGCCAGTAGTGGGGGGGGGCTGAACACTGAAGCTTTCTTT
- TRBJ2-7 - TRBV5-1 CASSLGVSSSYEQYF TGCGCCAGCAGCTTGGGCGTTAGCTCATCTTACGAGCAGTACTTC
- TRBJ1-1 - TRBV20-1 CSALERRTFF TGCAGTGCTCTGGAGAGGAGGACTTTCTTT
- TRBJ2-3 - TRBV6-5 CASSSPRGSTDTQYF TGTGCCAGCAGTTCCCCTCGCGGAAGCACAGATACGCAGTATTTT
- TRBJ1-3 TRBD1 TRBV4-1 CASSQAQGGSGNTIYF TGCGCCAGCAGCCAAGCGCAGGGGGGCTCTGGAAACACCATATATTTT
- TRBJ2-7 TRBD2 TRBV6-5 CASSYLAGGYEQYF TGTGCCAGCAGTTACCTAGCGGGTGGCTACGAGCAGTACTTC
- TRBJ1-1 - TRBV18 CTSRWTENTEAFF TGTACCAGCAGATGGACGGAGAACACTGAAGCTTTCTTT
few TRBJ2-5 - TRBV21-1 CASKNEGEGGETQYF TGTGCCAGCAAAAATGAGGGGGAGGGAGGAGAGACCCAGTACTTC
- TRBJ2-7 TRBD1 TRBV2 CASTGQGHYYEQYF TGTGCCAGCACCGGACAGGGCCATTACTACGAGCAGTACTTC
- TRBJ1-5 - TRBV7-2 CASSLKSGQPQHF TGTGCCAGCAGCTTAAAATCAGGTCAGCCCCAGCATTTT
- TRBJ2-1 TRBD2 TRBV18 CASSPPGLAAINEQFF TGTGCCAGCTCACCACCCGGACTAGCGGCAATTAATGAGCAGTTCTTC
- TRBJ2-1 - TRBV10-1 CASSEGGYEQFF TGCGCCAGCAGTGAGGGGGGTTATGAGCAGTTCTTC
once TRBJ2-1 - TRBV7-2 CASSLGRGIHEQFF TGTGCCAGCAGCTTAGGAAGAGGGATCCATGAGCAGTTCTTC
- TRBJ2-7 TRBD1 TRBV5-5 CASSGRQGGPYEQYF TGTGCCAGCAGCGGAAGACAGGGGGGGCCCTACGAGCAGTACTTC